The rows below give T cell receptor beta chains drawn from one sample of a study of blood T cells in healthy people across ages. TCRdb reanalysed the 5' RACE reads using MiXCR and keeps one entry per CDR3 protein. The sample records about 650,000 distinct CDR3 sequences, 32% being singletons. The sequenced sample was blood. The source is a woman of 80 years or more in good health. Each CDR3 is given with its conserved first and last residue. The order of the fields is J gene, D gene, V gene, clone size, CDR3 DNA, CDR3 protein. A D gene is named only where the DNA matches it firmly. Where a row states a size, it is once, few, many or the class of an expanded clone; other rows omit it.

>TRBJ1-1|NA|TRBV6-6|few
TGTGCCAGCAGTTCGCAGGCAAAGAACACTGAAGCTTTCTTT
CASSSQAKNTEAFF
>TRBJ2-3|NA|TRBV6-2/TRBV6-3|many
TGTGCCAGCAGTTACTCGGGCAGTAGCCACAGCACAGATACGCAGTATTTT
CASSYSGSSHSTDTQYF
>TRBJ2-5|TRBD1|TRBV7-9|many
TGTGCCAGCAGCCCCCCCGGGACAGGGATCGTAGAGACCCAGTACTTC
CASSPPGTGIVETQYF
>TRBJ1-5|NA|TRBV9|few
TGTGCCAGCAGCGTCGGGACCGGAGGGAATCAGCCCCAGCATTTT
CASSVGTGGNQPQHF
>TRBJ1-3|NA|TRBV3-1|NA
TGTGCCAGCAGCCATGAGGGACGGAGGGTCTCTGGAAACACCATATATTTT
CASSHEGRRVSGNTIYF
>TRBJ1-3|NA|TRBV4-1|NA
TGCGCCAGCAGCCAAGAAGAGGGTTTTGGAAACACCATATATTTT
CASSQEEGFGNTIYF
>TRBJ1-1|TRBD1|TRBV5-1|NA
TGCGCCAGCAGCTCGGCAGGGGGCCCTGAAGCTTTCTTT
CASSSAGGPEAFF
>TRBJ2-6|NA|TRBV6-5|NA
TGTGCCAGCAGTTACCCGCCGGGAGCTGGGGCCAACGTCCTGACTTTC
CASSYPPGAGANVLTF
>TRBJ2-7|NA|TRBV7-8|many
TGTGCCAGCAGTTCTACTGGTTACTACGAGCAGTACTTC
CASSSTGYYEQYF
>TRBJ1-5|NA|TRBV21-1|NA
TGTGCCGGCAGCAACCGTAGACCAGGGCATCAGCCCCAGCATTTT
CAGSNRRPGHQPQHF
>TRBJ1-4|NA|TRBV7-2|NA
TGTGCCAGCAGCTTAGGGGGTGTGCAGAGGGGTCGAAATGAAAAACTGTTTTTT
CASSLGGVQRGRNEKLFF
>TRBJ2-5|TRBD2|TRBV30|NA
TGTGCCTGGGTCCAACTAGCGGAAGAGACCCAGTACTTC
CAWVQLAEETQYF
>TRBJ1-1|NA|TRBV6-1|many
TGTGCCAGCAGTGTCATGGACCGCGGGACTGAAGCTTTCTTT
CASSVMDRGTEAFF
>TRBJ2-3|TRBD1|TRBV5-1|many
TGCGCCAGCAGCCTTTGGCCGATTACAGGGGGCAGAACAGATACGCAGTATTTT
CASSLWPITGGRTDTQYF
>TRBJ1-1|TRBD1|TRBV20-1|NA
TGCAGCCCGAGAGGGGGACAGGGGATCACTGAAGCTTTCTTT
CSPRGGQGITEAFF
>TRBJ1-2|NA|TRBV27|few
TGTGCCAGCAGTTTATGGGCAGACCCCTCTGGCTACACCTTC
CASSLWADPSGYTF
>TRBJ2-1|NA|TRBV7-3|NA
TGTGCCAGCAGCTTAAAAGTAGGACAACCCTACAATGAGCAGTTCTTC
CASSLKVGQPYNEQFF
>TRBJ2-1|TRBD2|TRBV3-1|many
TGTGCCAGCAGCCATGGGGGACTAGCGGAAGATGAGCAGTTCTTC
CASSHGGLAEDEQFF
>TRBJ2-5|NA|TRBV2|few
TGTGCCAGCAGTGCGATAGGGTGGGAGACCCAGTACTTC
CASSAIGWETQYF
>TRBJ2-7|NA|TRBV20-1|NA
TGCAGTGCTAGTAGGACCAGTTTGGACGAGCAGTACTTC
CSASRTSLDEQYF
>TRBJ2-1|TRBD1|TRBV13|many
TGTGCCAGCAGCTTGACAGGGTCCCCTTGGAGCTCCTACAATGAGCAGTTCTTC
CASSLTGSPWSSYNEQFF
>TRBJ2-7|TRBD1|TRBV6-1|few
TGTGCCAGCAGTGAGGGACAGGATTACAATGAGCAGTACTTC
CASSEGQDYNEQYF
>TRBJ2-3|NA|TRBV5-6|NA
TGTGCCAGCAGCTCATCGATCGACAGCACAGATACGCAGTATTTT
CASSSSIDSTDTQYF
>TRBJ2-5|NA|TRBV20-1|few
TGCAGTGCGCTTGGACTCAGCGCCAAAGAGACCCAGTACTTC
CSALGLSAKETQYF
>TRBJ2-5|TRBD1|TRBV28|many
TGTGCCAGCAGCTATGCGGCTACAGGGGGAGGAGGTACCCAGTACTTC
CASSYAATGGGGTQYF
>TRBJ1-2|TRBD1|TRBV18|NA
TGTGCCAGCTCACCGGTGTCAGGGGGCGTGGGCTATGGCTACACCTTC
CASSPVSGGVGYGYTF
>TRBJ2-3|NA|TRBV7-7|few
TGTGCTAGCAGCTCCGGGACTGCGAGGACAGATGCGCAGTATTTT
CASSSGTARTDAQYF
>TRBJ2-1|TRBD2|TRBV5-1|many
TGCGCCAGCAGCTTGGCCTCTAGCGGGGGGGCCCACCCCTACAATGAGCAGTTCTTC
CASSLASSGGAHPYNEQFF
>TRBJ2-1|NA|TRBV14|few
TGTGCCAGCAGCCTGACTTCCAGGTATGAGCAGTTCTTC
CASSLTSRYEQFF
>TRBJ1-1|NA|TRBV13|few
TGTGCCAGCAGCTTAGGTGTCAGCAACACTGAAGCTTTCTTT
CASSLGVSNTEAFF
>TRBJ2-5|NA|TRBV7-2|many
TGTGCCAGCAGCGACCCCGGGGTTCCCCCCCAGGCCCAGTACTTC
CASSDPGVPPQAQYF
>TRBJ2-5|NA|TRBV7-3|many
TGTGCCAGCAGCCCGTCAGGGTTAATCCAAGAGACCCAGTACTTC
CASSPSGLIQETQYF
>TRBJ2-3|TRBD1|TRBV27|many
TGTGCCAGCAGTTTAAGGCAGGGGGCGAATACGCAGTATTTT
CASSLRQGANTQYF
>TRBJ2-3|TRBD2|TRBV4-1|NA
TGCGCCAGCAGCCAACCCGGGACTAGCTCAGATACGCAGTATTTT
CASSQPGTSSDTQYF
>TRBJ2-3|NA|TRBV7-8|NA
TGTGCCAGCAGCCCAGCTCCGGGACGGAAGGGCCACCTTACGAGCACAGATACGCAGTATTTT
CASSPAPGRKGHLTSTDTQYF
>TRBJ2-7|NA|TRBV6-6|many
TGTGCCAGCAGCCAGGGACCGTGGAGGGAGCAGTACTTC
CASSQGPWREQYF
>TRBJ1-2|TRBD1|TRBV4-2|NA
TGTGCCAGCAGCCAAGGTTCCCCAGGGGGGTATGGCTACACCTTC
CASSQGSPGGYGYTF
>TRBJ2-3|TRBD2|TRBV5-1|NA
TGCGCCAGCAGCTTGGTTCGGGGGGGCGCAGATACGCAGTATTTT
CASSLVRGGADTQYF
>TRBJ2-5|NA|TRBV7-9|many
TGTGCCAGCCACGCCGCAGAGACCCAGTACTTC
CASHAAETQYF
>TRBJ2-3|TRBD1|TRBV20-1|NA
TGCAGTGCTTTGGGACAGGCGAGCACAGATACGCAGTATTTT
CSALGQASTDTQYF
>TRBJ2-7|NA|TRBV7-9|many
TGTGCCAGCAGCTTAGGGCACCCCTACGAGCAGTACTTC
CASSLGHPYEQYF
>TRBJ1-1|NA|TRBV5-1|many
TGCGCCAGCAGCTTCTCCAGCCTGAACACTGAAGCTTTCTTT
CASSFSSLNTEAFF
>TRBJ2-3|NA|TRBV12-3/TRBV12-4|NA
TGTGCCAGCAGTTTAAATTCCCGGGCCACAGATACGCAGTATTTT
CASSLNSRATDTQYF
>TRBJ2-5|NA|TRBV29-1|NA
TGCAGCGTTGCTCAGGAATCCTGGGAGACCCAGTACTTC
CSVAQESWETQYF
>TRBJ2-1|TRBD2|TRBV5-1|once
TGCGCCAGCAGCTTGGAGAGCGGGAGTGACAATGAGCAGTTCTTC
CASSLESGSDNEQFF
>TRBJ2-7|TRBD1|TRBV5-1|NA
TGCGCCAGCAGATCCTACAAGGGACAGAATGTCGAGCAGTACTTC
CASRSYKGQNVEQYF
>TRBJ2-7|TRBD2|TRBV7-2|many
TGTGCCAGCAGCTTAGGCGGGGGGACCTCCTACGAGCAGTACTTC
CASSLGGGTSYEQYF
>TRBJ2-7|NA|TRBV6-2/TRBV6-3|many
TGTGCCAGCAGAGAAGAGACGGTACCCACCTACGAGCAGTACTTC
CASREETVPTYEQYF
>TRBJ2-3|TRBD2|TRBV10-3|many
TGTGCCATCATGGGGACTAGCGGGGGCACCACAGATACGCAGTATTTT
CAIMGTSGGTTDTQYF
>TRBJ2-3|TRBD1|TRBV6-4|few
TGTGCCAGCAAAGGACAGGGGGCAGAGTCAGATACGCAGTATTTT
CASKGQGAESDTQYF
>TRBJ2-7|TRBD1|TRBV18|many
TGTGCCAGCTCACCACTTACATCAGCGCGGCAGGGGGCTTCGTACGAGCAGTACTTC
CASSPLTSARQGASYEQYF
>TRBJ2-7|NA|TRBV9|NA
TGTGCCAGCAGCGATCACCGGAACGAGCAGTACTTC
CASSDHRNEQYF
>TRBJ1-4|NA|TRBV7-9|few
TGTGCCAGCAGCTTACAGAGGGGATATAATGAAAAACTGTTTTTT
CASSLQRGYNEKLFF
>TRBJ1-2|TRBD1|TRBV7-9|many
TGTGCCAGCAGCCCCCTGACAGGGGGCTATGGCTACACCTTC
CASSPLTGGYGYTF